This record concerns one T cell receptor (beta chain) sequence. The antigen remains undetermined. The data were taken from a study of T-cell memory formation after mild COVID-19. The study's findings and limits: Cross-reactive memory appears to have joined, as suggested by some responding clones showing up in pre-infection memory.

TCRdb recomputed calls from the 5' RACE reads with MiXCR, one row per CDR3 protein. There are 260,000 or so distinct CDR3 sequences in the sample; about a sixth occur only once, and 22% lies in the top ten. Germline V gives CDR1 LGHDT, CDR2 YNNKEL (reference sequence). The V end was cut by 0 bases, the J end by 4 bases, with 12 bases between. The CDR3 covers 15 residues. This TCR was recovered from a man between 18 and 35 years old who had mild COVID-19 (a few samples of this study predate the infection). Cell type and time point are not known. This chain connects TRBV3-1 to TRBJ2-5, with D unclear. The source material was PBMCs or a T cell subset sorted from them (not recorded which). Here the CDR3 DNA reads TGTGCCAGCAGCCAAGACGGCCAGGTCGGAGAGACCCAGTACTTC. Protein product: CASSQDGQVGETQYF.